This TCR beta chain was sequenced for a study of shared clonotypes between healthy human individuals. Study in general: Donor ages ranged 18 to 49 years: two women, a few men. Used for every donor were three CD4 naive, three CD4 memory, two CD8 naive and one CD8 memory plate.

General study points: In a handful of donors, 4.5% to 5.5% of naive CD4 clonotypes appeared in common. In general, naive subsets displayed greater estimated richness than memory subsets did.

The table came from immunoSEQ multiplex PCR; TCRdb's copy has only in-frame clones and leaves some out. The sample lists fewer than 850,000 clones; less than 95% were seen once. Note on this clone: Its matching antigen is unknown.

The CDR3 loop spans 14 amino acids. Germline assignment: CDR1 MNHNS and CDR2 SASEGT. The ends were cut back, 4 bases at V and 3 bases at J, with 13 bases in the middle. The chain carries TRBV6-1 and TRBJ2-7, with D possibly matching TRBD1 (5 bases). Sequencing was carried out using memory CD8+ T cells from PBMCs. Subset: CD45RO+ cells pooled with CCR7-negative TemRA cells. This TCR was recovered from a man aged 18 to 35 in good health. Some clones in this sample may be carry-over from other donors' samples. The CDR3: CASSVGRVGYEQYF. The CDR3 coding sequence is TGTGCCAGCAGTGTAGGCAGGGTGGGCTACGAGCAGTACTTC.